This T cell receptor beta chain was identified during a study of T cell responses to AZD1222 COVID-19 vaccine. Overall study findings and caveats: Clonal diversity was possibly underestimated, and white British individuals and females predominated among donors. None of the repertoires were sampled until the peak T cell response had passed. Reportedly, close to half of spike-specific TCRs are directed against unmutated variant regions.

The repertoire was sequenced with immunoSEQ multiplex PCR; TCRdb's copy has only in-frame clones and lacks some. The data show about 130,000 clones, about nine tenths seen once. The CDR3 loop spans 15 amino acids. Per germline, CDR1 SGHTS and CDR2 YDEGEE. V lost 4 bases and J 2 bases, leaving 14 bases between the germline ends. In regard to this clone: Its target is not known.

This sequence was found in an adult in good health. Sequencing used peripheral blood, obtained on day 0 of AZD1222 vaccination. This chain joins TRBV5-8 and TRBJ2-3, with TRBD1 as a possible D gene (6 bases). The CDR3 DNA reads as TGTGCCAGCAGCCCCGGGACACACTTCACAGATACGCAGTATTTT. Protein: CASSPGTHFTDTQYF.